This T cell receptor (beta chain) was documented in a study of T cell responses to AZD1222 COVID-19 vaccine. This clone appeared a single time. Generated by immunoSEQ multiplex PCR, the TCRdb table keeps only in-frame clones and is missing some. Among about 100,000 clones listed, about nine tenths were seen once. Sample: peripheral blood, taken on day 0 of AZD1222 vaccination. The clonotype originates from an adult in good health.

The CDR3 loop is CAWSVAPPDMEKLFF. CDR3 bases: TGTGCCTGGAGTGTGGCGCCTCCCGACATGGAAAAACTGTTTTTT. This chain links TRBV30 with TRBJ1-4; D ambiguous. The V end was cut by 0 bases, the J end by 8 bases, with 16 bases between. The CDR3 is 15 amino acids. Germline V gene lookup returns CDR1 GTSNPN and CDR2 SVGIG (reference sequence).